These 18 T cell receptor beta chains were all obtained from the same sample, sequenced in a study of long-term antiretroviral therapy in people with HIV. Running of the v3.0 immunoSEQ assay took place at survey level. Some clones are missing from TCRdb's copy, which holds only in-frame ones; the method was immunoSEQ multiplex PCR. The table shows roughly 16,000 clones, with 79% occurring only once. Sequences were derived from unsorted PBMCs, sampled at the start of antiretroviral therapy. These receptors originate from a man aged 25-45 years with HIV.

The V gene is TRBV30, the J gene TRBJ1-5; D is ambiguous. The CDR3 totals 13 residues. Trimming took off 2 bases at V and 4 bases at J, with 9 bases between the two ends. The germline V gene has CDR1 GTSNPN and CDR2 SVGIG (reference sequence). The CDR3 loop reads CAWSKIGNQPQHF. The CDR3, as DNA: TGTGCCTGGAGTAAGATAGGGAATCAGCCCCAGCATTTT.

The chain links TRBV19 to TRBJ2-2; no firm D call. The CDR3 contains 12 residues. The germline V gene has CDR1 LNHDA and CDR2 SQIVND (reference sequence). The V and J ends lost 3 bases and 8 bases respectively, with 7 bases between them. This CDR3 reads CASSISPGELFF. DNA of the CDR3: TGTGCCAGTAGTATCAGTCCGGGGGAGCTGTTTTTT.

This clone was seen just once. The rearrangement links TRBV29-1 to TRBJ2-2; the D is unclear. CDR1 and CDR2 from the germline V gene are SQVTM and ANQGSEA. Trimming removed 5 bases at V and 1 base at J, with 5 bases between. This CDR3 contains 12 residues. CDR3 DNA sequence: TGCAGCGTTTATAGGAACACCGGGGAGCTGTTTTTT. It codes for CSVYRNTGELFF.

This clone was detected a few times. The chain employs TRBV7-9 and TRBJ1-2; D is unresolved. V lost 1 base, J lost 5 bases, and 5 bases lay in between. CDR3 size: 12 residues. Germline V lookup: CDR1 SEHNR, CDR2 FQNEAQ (reference sequence). The CDR3 protein is CASSLELYGYTF. CDR3 coding DNA: TGTGCCAGCAGCTTAGAACTTTATGGCTACACCTTC. Using reference TRBV7-9 and TRBJ1-2 for the parts outside the CDR3, the full variable domain is DTGVSQNPRHKITKRGQNVTFRCDPISEHNRLYWYRQTLGQGPEFLTYFQNEAQLEKSRLLSDRFSAERPKGSFSTLEIQRTEQGDSAMYLCASSLELYGYTFGSGTRLTVV.

The V gene is TRBV7-9, the J gene TRBJ2-3, with D perhaps given as TRBD1 or TRBD2 (5 bases each). The CDR3 sequence is 13 residues long. Per germline, CDR1 SEHNR and CDR2 FQNEAQ (reference sequence). Trimming left V 4 bases short and J 5 bases short, with 10 bases between. In nucleotides, the CDR3 is TGTGCCAGCAGCTGGGGGTCGAAAGATACGCAGTATTTT. Amino acids: CASSWGSKDTQYF.

The chain joins TRBV7-9 to TRBJ2-1, with D possibly being TRBD1 (5 bases). This CDR3 region has 14 residues. With 5 bases removed from V and 2 bases from J, the gap between germline ends came to 10 bases. Germline values: CDR1 SEHNR, CDR2 FQNEAQ (reference sequence). The CDR3 bases are TGTGCCAGCAGCCAGGGCGGAACCTACAATGAGCAGTTCTTC. Its protein product is CASSQGGTYNEQFF. The entire variable domain, with the rest obtained from reference TRBV7-9 and TRBJ2-1, is as follows: DTGVSQNPRHKITKRGQNVTFRCDPISEHNRLYWYRQTLGQGPEFLTYFQNEAQLEKSRLLSDRFSAERPKGSFSTLEIQRTEQGDSAMYLCASSQGGTYNEQFFGPGTRLTVL.

In nucleotides, the CDR3 is TGTGCCAGCAGCTTCCAGAGGGGGGGGAGCTCCTACGAGCAGTACTTC. Protein: CASSFQRGGSSYEQYF. The chain is built from TRBV5-4 and TRBJ2-7, with a weak D call TRBD2 (7 bases). The CDR3 has 16 amino acids. V was trimmed by 2 bases and J by 0 bases, leaving 15 bases between them. Germline values: CDR1 SGHNT, CDR2 YYREEE (reference sequence). The full variable domain, its missing parts supplied by reference TRBV5-4 and TRBJ2-7, is ETGVTQSPTHLIKTRGQQVTLRCSSQSGHNTVSWYQQALGQGPQFIFQYYREEENGRGNFPPRFSGLQFPNYSSELNVNALELDDSALYLCASSFQRGGSSYEQYFGPGTRLTVT.

The chain is built from TRBV6-5 and TRBJ1-2; TRBD1 is a possible D gene (5 bases). V lost 6 bases to trimming and J lost 8 bases, with 16 bases between them. Germline V gene lookup returns CDR1 MNHEY and CDR2 SVGAGI. This CDR3 is built from 13 residues. The CDR3 is CASSQGPSRGYTF. The CDR3 coding sequence is TGTGCCAGCAGCCAGGGTCCCTCAAGGGGCTACACCTTC.

By sample share, this clone is large. The chain joins TRBV7-9 to TRBJ1-2; the D gene is possibly TRBD1 (5 bases). Trimming removed 5 bases at V and 0 bases at J, with 16 bases between. Germline lookup yields CDR1 SEHNR and CDR2 FQNEAQ (reference sequence). The CDR3 is made up of 16 amino acids. The CDR3 here is CASSAGLRASNYGYTF. CDR3 DNA: TGTGCCAGCAGCGCGGGGCTACGGGCTTCTAACTATGGCTACACCTTC.

This clone has only a few counts. The J gene is TRBJ2-7, the V gene TRBV7-6; 7 bases line up with TRBD2. The CDR3 sequence is 16 residues long. Germline-derived CDR1 and CDR2 are SGHVS and FNYEAQ. Losses at the gene ends were 4 bases for V and 1 base for J; bases not matched to a gene: 10. The CDR3 protein is CASSSRAGEGSYEQYF. The CDR3, as DNA: TGTGCCAGCAGCTCACGCGCCGGGGAGGGGTCCTACGAGCAGTACTTC.

The V call is TRBV7-9, the J call TRBJ2-1; weak D call: TRBD2 (6 bases). Germline CDR1 reads SEHNR; CDR2 reads FQNEAQ (reference sequence). With 5 bases removed from V and 0 bases from J, the gap between germline ends came to 8 bases. The CDR3 has 14 residues. In DNA form, the CDR3 reads TGTGCCAGCAGCCCCGGGAGCTCCTACAATGAGCAGTTCTTC. This codes for CASSPGSSYNEQFF.

J is TRBJ1-2 and V is TRBV4-1; D not resolved. The V gene's germline CDR1 is MGHRA and CDR2 YSYEKL. Deletions cut 0 bases from V and 6 bases from J, with 11 bases between. The CDR3 sequence is 14 residues long. The CDR3 loop is CASSQEAGDDGYTF. The CDR3 DNA sequence: TGCGCCAGCAGCCAAGAGGCGGGTGACGATGGCTACACCTTC.

The chain carries TRBV9 and TRBJ1-1; D is undetermined. V was cut by 0 bases and J by 1 base, with 4 bases left in between. This CDR3 comprises 13 residues. CDR1 is SGDLS, CDR2 YYNGEE, per germline. CDR3 sequence: CASSVETNTEAFF. CDR3 DNA sequence: TGTGCCAGCAGCGTAGAAACGAACACTGAAGCTTTCTTT.

V is TRBV20-1 and J is TRBJ2-7; D is unresolved. This CDR3 is built from 11 residues. CDR1 and CDR2 (germline): DFQATT, SNEGSKA (reference sequence). V dropped 3 bases and J dropped 3 bases, with 6 bases sitting between them. Here the CDR3 DNA reads TGCAGTGCTAGTTCGGACTACGAGCAGTACTTC. The encoded protein is CSASSDYEQYF.

V usage is TRBV7-2 and J usage is TRBJ2-5; TRBD2 matches at 9 bases. This CDR3 region has 15 residues. Germline V gene sequence: CDR1 SGHTA, CDR2 FQGNSA. The ends lost 5 bases at V and 2 bases at J; junction bases unmatched: 6. This chain's CDR3 is CASSLVAGDQETQYF. The CDR3 DNA reads as TGTGCCAGCAGCCTGGTAGCGGGGGATCAAGAGACCCAGTACTTC.

In its sample, this clone was seen a few times. Other DNA variants within this sample encode the same CDR3. The J gene is TRBJ1-5, the V gene TRBV19, with unresolved D. Germline CDR1 reads LNHDA; CDR2 reads SQIVND (reference sequence). The CDR3 loop spans 15 amino acids. V was trimmed by 7 bases and J by 0 bases, leaving 13 bases between them. The CDR3 spells CASTPGGYSNQPQHF. The CDR3 nucleotides read TGTGCCAGTACCCCCGGAGGATATAGCAATCAGCCCCAGCATTTT.

The V call is TRBV19, the J call TRBJ1-1; D is unclear. Trimming removed 3 bases from V and 0 bases from J, with 11 bases in between. Germline-derived CDR1 and CDR2 are LNHDA and SQIVND (reference sequence). The CDR3 spans 15 residues. Here the CDR3 DNA reads TGTGCCAGTAGTATTAGAAACAGAATGAACACTGAAGCTTTCTTT. It is translated as CASSIRNRMNTEAFF. The full variable domain, its missing parts supplied by reference TRBV19 and TRBJ1-1, is DGGITQSPKYLFRKEGQNVTLSCEQNLNHDAMYWYRQDPGQGLRLIYYSQIVNDFQKGDIAEGYSVSREKKESFPLTVTSAQKNPTAFYLCASSIRNRMNTEAFFGQGTRLTVV.

CDR3: CASMTGYRSGANVLTF. In nucleotides, the CDR3 is TGTGCCAGCATGACCGGATACCGCTCTGGGGCCAACGTCCTGACTTTC. This chain uses TRBV2 with TRBJ2-6; D is uncertain. V gave up 7 bases and J gave up 0 bases, with 13 bases separating them. The CDR3 covers 16 residues. Germline V gene lookup returns CDR1 SNHLY and CDR2 FYNNEI. Full variable domain (remainder filled in from reference TRBV2 and TRBJ2-6): EPEVTQTPSHQVTQMGQEVILRCVPISNHLYFYWYRQILGQKVEFLVSFYNNEISEKSEIFDDQFSVERPDGSNFTLKIRSTKLEDSAMYFCASMTGYRSGANVLTFGAGSRLTVL.